This T cell receptor beta chain was documented in a study of blood T cell repertoires in COVID-19. Study-level information: The cDNA or gDNA used as material had been derived from T cells, B-cell-depleted T cells, or PBMCs.

How the authors handled the data: Cell counts per sample came from amplifying reference gene primers. Only in-frame clones appear in the TCRdb table, and some are missing; sequencing was by immunoSEQ multiplex PCR. V, J and clone size were drawn from that table, and D and trimming were deduced from the DNA. The sample contains a few hundred thousand clones, approximately 81% of which appear only once. Source material: peripheral blood. The receptor was isolated from a young woman with acute or convalescent COVID-19.

CDR3 region: CASSQFRQQRGYEQYF. The CDR3 DNA reads as TGTGCCAGCAGCCAATTTCGCCAACAGCGGGGCTACGAGCAGTACTTC. J is TRBJ2-7 and V is TRBV14, with 7 bases that match TRBD2. V trimming: 2 bases; J trimming: 3 bases; junction bases outside the gene matches: 10. This CDR3 has 16 residues. Looked up from germline, CDR1 is SGHDN and CDR2 is FVKESK.